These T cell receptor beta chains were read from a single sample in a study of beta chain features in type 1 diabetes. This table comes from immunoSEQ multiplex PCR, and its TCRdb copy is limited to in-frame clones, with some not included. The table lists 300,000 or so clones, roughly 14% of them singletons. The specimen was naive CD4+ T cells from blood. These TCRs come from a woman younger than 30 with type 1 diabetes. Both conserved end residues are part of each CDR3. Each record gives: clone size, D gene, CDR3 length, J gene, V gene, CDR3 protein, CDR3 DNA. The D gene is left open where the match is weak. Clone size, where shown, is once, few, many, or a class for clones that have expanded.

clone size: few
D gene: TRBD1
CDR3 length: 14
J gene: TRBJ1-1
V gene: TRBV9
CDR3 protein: CASSPRQGHTEAFF
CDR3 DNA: TGTGCCAGCAGCCCCCGACAGGGCCACACTGAAGCTTTCTTT

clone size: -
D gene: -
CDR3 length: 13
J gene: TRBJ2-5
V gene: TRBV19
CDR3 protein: CASSIVGGQTQYF
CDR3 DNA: TGTGCCAGTAGTATAGTGGGGGGGCAGACCCAGTACTTC

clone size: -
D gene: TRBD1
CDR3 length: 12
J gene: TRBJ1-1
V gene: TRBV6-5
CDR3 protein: CASSSTGVESFF
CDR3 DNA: TGTGCCAGCAGTTCTACAGGGGTAGAGTCTTTCTTT

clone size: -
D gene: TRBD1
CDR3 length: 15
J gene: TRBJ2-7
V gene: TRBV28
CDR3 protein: CASSPPDRRSNEQYF
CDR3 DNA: TGTGCCAGCAGTCCCCCGGACAGGCGATCAAACGAGCAGTACTTC

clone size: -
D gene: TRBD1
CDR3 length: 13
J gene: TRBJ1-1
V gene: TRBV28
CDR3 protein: CASSTTGGTEAFF
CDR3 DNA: TGTGCCAGCAGTACGACAGGGGGGACTGAAGCTTTCTTT

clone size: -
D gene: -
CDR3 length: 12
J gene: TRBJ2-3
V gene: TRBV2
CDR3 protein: CASRGDTGLTNF
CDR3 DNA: TGTGCCAGCAGAGGGGACACAGGGCTAACCAATTTT

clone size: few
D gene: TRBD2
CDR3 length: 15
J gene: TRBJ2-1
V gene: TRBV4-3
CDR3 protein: CASSQDNGRAAEQFF
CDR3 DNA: TGCGCCAGCAGCCAAGATAACGGGAGGGCGGCTGAGCAGTTCTTC

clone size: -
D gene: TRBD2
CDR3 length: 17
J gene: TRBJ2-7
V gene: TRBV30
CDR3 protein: CAWSVQSSGRAWYEQYF
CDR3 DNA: TGTGCCTGGAGTGTCCAGAGTAGCGGGAGGGCCTGGTACGAGCAGTACTTC

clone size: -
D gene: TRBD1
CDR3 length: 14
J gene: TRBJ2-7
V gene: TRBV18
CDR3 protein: CASSPQGAGYEQYF
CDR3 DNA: TGTGCCAGCTCACCACAGGGGGCGGGTTACGAGCAGTACTTC

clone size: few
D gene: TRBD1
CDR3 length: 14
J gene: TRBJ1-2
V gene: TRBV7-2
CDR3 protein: CASSLPGTVRGYTF
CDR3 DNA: TGTGCCAGCAGCTTGCCGGGGACAGTTAGAGGCTACACCTTC

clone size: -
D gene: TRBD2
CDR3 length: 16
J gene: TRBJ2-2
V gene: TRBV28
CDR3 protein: CASSTRGGRGTGELFF
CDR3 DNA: TGTGCCAGCAGCACCCGGGGGGGCCGAGGTACCGGGGAGCTGTTTTTT

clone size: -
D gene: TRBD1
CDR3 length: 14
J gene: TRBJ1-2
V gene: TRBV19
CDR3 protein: CASSDTGQGYGYTF
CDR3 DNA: TGTGCCAGTAGTGACACCGGACAGGGGTATGGCTACACCTTC

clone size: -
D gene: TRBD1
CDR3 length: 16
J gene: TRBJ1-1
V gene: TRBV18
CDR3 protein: CASSPIDRVANTEAFF
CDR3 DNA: TGTGCCAGCTCACCGATAGACAGGGTGGCGAACACTGAAGCTTTCTTT

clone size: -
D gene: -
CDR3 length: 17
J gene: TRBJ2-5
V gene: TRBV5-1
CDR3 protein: CASSGPTGAPRGETQYF
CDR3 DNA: TGCGCCAGCAGCGGCCCAACAGGGGCGCCACGGGGGGAGACCCAGTACTTC

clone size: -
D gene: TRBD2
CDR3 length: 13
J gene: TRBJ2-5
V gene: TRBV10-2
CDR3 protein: CASRLAGQETQYF
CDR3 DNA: TGCGCCAGCAGGCTAGCGGGACAAGAGACCCAGTACTTC

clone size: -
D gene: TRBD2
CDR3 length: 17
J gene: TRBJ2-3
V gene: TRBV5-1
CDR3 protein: CASSLVSAGGRVDTQYF
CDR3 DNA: TGCGCCAGCAGCTTGGTATCAGCGGGAGGGCGTGTAGATACGCAGTATTTT

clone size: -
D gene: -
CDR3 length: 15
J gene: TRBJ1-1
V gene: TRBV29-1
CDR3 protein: CSVGSTDRMNTEAFF
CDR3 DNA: TGCAGCGTTGGATCCACTGACAGAATGAACACTGAAGCTTTCTTT

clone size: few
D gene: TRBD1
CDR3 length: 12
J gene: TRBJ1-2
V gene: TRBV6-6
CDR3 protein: CASTKTGDGYTF
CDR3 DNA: TGTGCCAGCACCAAGACAGGGGATGGCTACACCTTC

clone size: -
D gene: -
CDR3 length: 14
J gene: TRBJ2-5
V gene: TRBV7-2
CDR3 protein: CASSSLTGAGTQYF
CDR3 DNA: TGTGCCAGCAGCTCCCTTACGGGAGCAGGGACCCAGTACTTC

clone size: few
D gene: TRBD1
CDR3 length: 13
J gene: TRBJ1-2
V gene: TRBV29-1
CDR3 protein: CSAGDRGPGGYTF
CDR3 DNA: TGCAGCGCTGGGGACAGGGGACCTGGGGGCTACACCTTC

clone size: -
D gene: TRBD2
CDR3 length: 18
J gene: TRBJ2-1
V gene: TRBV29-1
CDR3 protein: CSLLDSGTSGCRDNEQFF
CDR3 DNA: TGCAGCCTGTTGGATTCCGGGACTAGCGGGTGCAGAGACAATGAGCAGTTCTTC

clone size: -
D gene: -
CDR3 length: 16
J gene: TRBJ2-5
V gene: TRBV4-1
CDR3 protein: CASSQVGGSVGETQYF
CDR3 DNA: TGCGCCAGCAGCCAAGTGGGGGGATCCGTCGGGGAGACCCAGTACTTC

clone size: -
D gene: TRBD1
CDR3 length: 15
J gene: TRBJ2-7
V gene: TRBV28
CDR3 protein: CASRSGTGAYVEQYF
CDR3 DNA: TGTGCCAGCAGGTCCGGGACAGGGGCCTACGTGGAGCAGTACTTC

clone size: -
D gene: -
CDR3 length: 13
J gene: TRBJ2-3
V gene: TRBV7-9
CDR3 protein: CASSLGLANTQYF
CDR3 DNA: TGTGCCAGCAGCTTGGGCCTAGCGAATACGCAGTATTTT

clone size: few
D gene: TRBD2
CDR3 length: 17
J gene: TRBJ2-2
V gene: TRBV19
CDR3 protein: CASTINSGRTNTGELFF
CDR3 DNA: TGTGCCAGTACCATAAATAGCGGGAGGACCAACACCGGGGAGCTGTTTTTT

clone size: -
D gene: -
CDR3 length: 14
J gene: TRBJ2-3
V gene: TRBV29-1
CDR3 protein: CSVEPQGVADTQYF
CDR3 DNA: TGCAGCGTAGAGCCTCAGGGTGTCGCAGATACGCAGTATTTT

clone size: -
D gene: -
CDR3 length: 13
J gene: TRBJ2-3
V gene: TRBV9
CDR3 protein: CASTEQNTDTQYF
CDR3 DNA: TGTGCCAGCACGGAACAGAACACAGATACGCAGTATTTT

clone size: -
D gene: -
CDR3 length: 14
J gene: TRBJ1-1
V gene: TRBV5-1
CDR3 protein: CASSLAQSPFQAFF
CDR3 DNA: TGCGCCAGCAGCTTAGCGCAGTCACCGTTTCAAGCTTTCTTT

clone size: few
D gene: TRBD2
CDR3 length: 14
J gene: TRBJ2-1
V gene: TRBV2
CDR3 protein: CASILAGNYNEQFF
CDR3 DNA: TGTGCCAGCATACTAGCGGGAAACTACAATGAGCAGTTCTTC

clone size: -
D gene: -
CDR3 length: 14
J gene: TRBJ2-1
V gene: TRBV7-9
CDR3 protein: CASSFFPGRDEQFF
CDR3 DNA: TGTGCCAGCAGCTTTTTTCCGGGAAGGGATGAGCAGTTCTTC

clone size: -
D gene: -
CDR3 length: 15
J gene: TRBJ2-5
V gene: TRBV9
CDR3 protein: CASSVNSGFQETQYF
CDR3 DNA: TGTGCCAGCAGCGTTAATTCAGGGTTCCAAGAGACCCAGTACTTC

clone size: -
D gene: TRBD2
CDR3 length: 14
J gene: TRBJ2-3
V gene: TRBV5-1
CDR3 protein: CASSFGAGADTQYF
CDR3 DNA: TGCGCCAGCAGCTTCGGAGCGGGAGCAGATACGCAGTATTTT

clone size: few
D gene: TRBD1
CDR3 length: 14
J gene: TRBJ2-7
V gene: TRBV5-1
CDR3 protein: CASSYGQGTGEQYF
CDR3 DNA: TGCGCCAGCAGCTACGGACAGGGAACAGGCGAGCAGTACTTC

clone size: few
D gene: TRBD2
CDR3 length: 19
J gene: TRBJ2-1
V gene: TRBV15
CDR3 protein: CATSRPMGTSGTIRNEQFF
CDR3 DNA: TGTGCCACCAGCAGACCCATGGGGACTAGCGGGACCATTCGCAATGAGCAGTTCTTC

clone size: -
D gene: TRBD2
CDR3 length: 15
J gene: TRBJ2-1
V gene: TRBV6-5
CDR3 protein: CASSYLGGRAGEQFF
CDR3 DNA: TGTGCCAGCAGTTACTTGGGCGGGAGGGCCGGTGAGCAGTTCTTC

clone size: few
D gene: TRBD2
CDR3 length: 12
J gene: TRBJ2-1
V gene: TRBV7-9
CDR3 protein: CASRTGLNEQFF
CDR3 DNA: TGTGCCAGCAGAACGGGACTAAATGAGCAGTTCTTC

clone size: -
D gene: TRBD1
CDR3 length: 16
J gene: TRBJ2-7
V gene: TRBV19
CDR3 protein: CASSTGKVVGPGEQYF
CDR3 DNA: TGTGCCAGTTCGACAGGGAAGGTGGTGGGACCGGGCGAGCAGTACTTC

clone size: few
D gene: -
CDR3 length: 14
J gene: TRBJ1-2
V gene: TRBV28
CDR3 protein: CASSYAVSGYGYTF
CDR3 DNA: TGTGCCAGCAGTTACGCGGTTAGTGGCTATGGCTACACCTTC